Reported below is one T cell receptor beta chain. Its target is not known. This sample was taken from a study of lymphopenia after photon versus proton radiotherapy. Study-wide results and limits: After the lymphocyte nadir, photon-treated repertoires showed oligoclonal expansion, especially of CD8+ Temra cells. Under photons, naive T cells and diversity fell while effector/memory populations rose.

The data were produced by immunoSEQ multiplex PCR, yet TCRdb's version contains in-frame clones alone and is incomplete. The sample contains 8,000 or so clones, 80% to 90% of which appear only once. Trimming stripped 0 bases from V and 9 bases from J, with 12 bases between. This CDR3 spans 15 amino acids. Germline V CDR1 and CDR2: LGHNA, YSLEER. This TCR came from a woman in her sixties or seventies with pancreatic cancer. The V call is TRBV4-3, the J call TRBJ1-6; D is uncertain. The material was peripheral blood, obtained from a patient treated with photon-based radiotherapy. CDR3 sequence reads: CASSQDLMGISPLHF. DNA for the CDR3: TGCGCCAGCAGCCAAGATTTGATGGGAATTTCACCCCTCCACTTT.